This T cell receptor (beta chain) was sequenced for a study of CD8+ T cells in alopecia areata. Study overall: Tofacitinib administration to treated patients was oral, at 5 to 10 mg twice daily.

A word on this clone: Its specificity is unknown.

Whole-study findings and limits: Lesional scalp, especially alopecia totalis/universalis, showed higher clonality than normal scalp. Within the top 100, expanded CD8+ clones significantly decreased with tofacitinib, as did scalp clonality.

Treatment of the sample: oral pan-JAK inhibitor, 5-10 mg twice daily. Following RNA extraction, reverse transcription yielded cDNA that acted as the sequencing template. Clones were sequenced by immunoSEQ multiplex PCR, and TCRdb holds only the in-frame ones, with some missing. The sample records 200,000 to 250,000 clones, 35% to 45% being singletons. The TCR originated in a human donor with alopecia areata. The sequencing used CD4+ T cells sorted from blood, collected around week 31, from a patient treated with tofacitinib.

This CDR3 is CASSSPDTDTQYF. CDR3 coding DNA: TGTGCCAGCAGCTCCCCGGACACAGATACGCAGTATTTT. The V and J genes are TRBV11-2 and TRBJ2-3; unclear D gene. CDR1 and CDR2 from the germline V gene are SGHAT and FQNNGV. Trimming removed 4 bases at V and 2 bases at J, with 7 bases between. The CDR3 runs 13 residues.